One and the same sample provided the 20 T cell receptor beta chains below, sequenced in a study of shared clonotypes between healthy human individuals. Clones were sequenced by immunoSEQ multiplex PCR, and TCRdb holds only the in-frame ones, with some missing. The table shows about 1.5 million clones, with nearly 99% occurring only once. Sequenced sample: naive CD4+ T cells sorted from blood. Stated subset: CD45RA+ positively selected. Receptors originate from a man between 25 and 39 years old in good health.

V is TRBV27 and J is TRBJ2-1; D assignment may be TRBD1 or TRBD2 (8 bases each). V shed 2 bases and J shed 1 base, with 18 bases lying between them. The CDR3 covers 18 residues. The V gene's germline CDR1 is MNHEY and CDR2 SMNVEV (reference sequence). Here the CDR3 reads CASSLRSGGDRSYNEQFF. The CDR3 region has the DNA TGTGCCAGCAGTTTAAGGTCCGGGGGGGACAGGTCCTACAATGAGCAGTTCTTC.

DNA for the CDR3: TGCGCCAGCAGCTTGGCGGACAGCAACTACGAGCAGTACTTC. Amino acids: CASSLADSNYEQYF. The genes are TRBV5-1 and TRBJ2-7; D is perhaps TRBD1 (6 bases). Per the germline V gene, CDR1 is SGHRS and CDR2 is YFSETQ. This CDR3 contains 14 residues. V was cut by 0 bases and J by 3 bases, with 10 bases left in between.

This chain links TRBV19 with TRBJ2-7, with TRBD1 as a possible D gene (6 bases). CDR1 is LNHDA and CDR2 is SQIVND in the germline V gene (reference sequence). The V end was cut by 9 bases, the J end by 5 bases, with 17 bases between. There are 13 residues in the CDR3. The CDR3 sequence: CASALQGHDEQYF. The CDR3 region has the DNA TGTGCCAGCGCCTTACAGGGCCATGACGAGCAGTACTTC.

The rearrangement links TRBV10-3 to TRBJ2-7; 9 nucleotides line up with TRBD1. Germline loops: CDR1 ENHRY, CDR2 SYGVKD. The CDR3 has 16 residues. J was trimmed by 3 bases and V by 6 bases; bases with no gene match: 12. CDR3 DNA: TGTGCCATCAGACAGGGGGCGAAGGGGGACAACTACGAGCAGTACTTC. Protein product: CAIRQGAKGDNYEQYF.

With respect to this clone: Distinct nucleotide sequences in the sample also encode this CDR3. The rearrangement links TRBV29-1 to TRBJ2-7, with 9 bases lining up with TRBD2. Per the germline V gene, CDR1 is SQVTM and CDR2 is ANQGSEA. J lost 2 bases, V lost 4 bases, and 6 bases had no gene match. The CDR3 totals 14 residues. The DNA for the CDR3 is TGCAGCGTTGGTGGCGCGGGAGGGCCCTACGAGCAGTACTTC. Protein: CSVGGAGGPYEQYF.

This chain uses TRBV12-5 with TRBJ2-2, with 9 bases aligning to TRBD1. Germline V gene data show CDR1 as LGHNT and CDR2 as FRNRAP. The ends lost 5 bases at V and 6 bases at J; junction bases unmatched: 7. The CDR3 is 15 amino acids. The CDR3 nucleotides read TGTGCTAGTGGTCCCGGACAGGGGCTGGCCGGGGAGCTGTTTTTT. Amino acid sequence: CASGPGQGLAGELFF.

The chain recombines TRBV5-1 with TRBJ2-5; 8 bases match TRBD2. The CDR3 covers 14 residues. Unmatched junction bases numbered 5, after V lost 4 bases and J lost 3 bases. CDR1 and CDR2 (germline): SGHRS, YFSETQ. The CDR3 DNA follows: TGCGCCAGCAGCCCCATAGCGGGAAAAGAGACCCAGTACTTC. It encodes CASSPIAGKETQYF.

The V and J genes are TRBV5-1 and TRBJ2-3, with D unclear. The V end lost 0 bases, the J end lost 0 bases, and 11 bases lay between the germline ends. This CDR3 spans 16 amino acids. The V gene's germline CDR1 is SGHRS and CDR2 YFSETQ. CDR3 in amino acids: CASSLGKGSSTDTQYF. CDR3 sequence (DNA): TGCGCCAGCAGCTTGGGAAAAGGATCTAGCACAGATACGCAGTATTTT.

The CDR3: CATSRSYDRLGYEQYF. The CDR3 DNA reads as TGTGCCACCAGCAGATCCTACGACAGGCTCGGCTACGAGCAGTACTTC. This chain joins TRBV15 and TRBJ2-7, with a tentative D call TRBD1 (6 bases). CDR1 LNHNV and CDR2 YYDKDF come from the germline V gene (reference sequence). Deletions cut 2 bases from V and 3 bases from J, with 17 bases between. The CDR3 has 16 residues.

The rearrangement links TRBV6-5 to TRBJ2-7; TRBD1 is a possible D gene (6 bases). From germline, CDR1 is MNHEY and CDR2 SVGAGI. The CDR3 runs to 13 residues. V lost 4 bases and J 3 bases, leaving 10 bases between the germline ends. The CDR3, as DNA: TGTGCCAGCAGTTTTGGACAGCTCTACGAGCAGTACTTC. It translates to CASSFGQLYEQYF.

The genes are TRBV5-1 and TRBJ1-5; the match to TRBD1 covers 7 bases. The germline CDR1 and CDR2 sequences are SGHRS and YFSETQ. V lost 5 bases and J lost 7; bases outside the gene matches: 12. The CDR3 contains 15 residues. CDR3 in amino acids: CASRPTTGSGQPQHF. The CDR3 region has the DNA TGCGCCAGCAGACCAACGACAGGGTCGGGGCAGCCCCAGCATTTT.

CDR3 protein: CASRVQPTQPQHF. The CDR3 DNA reads as TGCGCCAGCAGAGTTCAGCCCACTCAGCCCCAGCATTTT. The V call is TRBV5-1, the J call TRBJ1-5, with D uncertain. This CDR3 contains 13 residues. Trimming left V 5 bases short and J 6 bases short, with 12 bases between. CDR1 SGHRS and CDR2 YFSETQ come from the germline V gene.

The gene calls are TRBV15 and TRBJ2-7, with D unclear. The germline V gene has CDR1 LNHNV and CDR2 YYDKDF (reference sequence). This CDR3 has 14 residues. The V end lost 0 bases, the J end lost 0 bases, and 6 bases lay between the germline ends. The CDR3 sequence is CATSRDSPSYEQYF. CDR3 DNA sequence: TGTGCCACCAGCAGAGATTCGCCCTCCTACGAGCAGTACTTC. Based on the CDR3 plus reference TRBV15 and TRBJ2-7, the full variable domain is DAMVIQNPRYQVTQFGKPVTLSCSQTLNHNVMYWYQQKSSQAPKLLFHYYDKDFNNEADTPDNFQSRRPNTSFCFLDIRSPGLGDTAMYLCATSRDSPSYEQYFGPGTRLTVT.

The CDR3 nucleotides are TGTGCCAGCAGCGCTACGTCCCTTCCGGACAGGGTGAAGTCTGGGGCCAACGTCCTGACTTTC. This codes for CASSATSLPDRVKSGANVLTF. V and J are TRBV9 and TRBJ2-6, with 8 bases that match TRBD1. Germline CDR1 and CDR2: SGDLS and YYNGEE. The CDR3 contains 21 residues. V lost 3 bases and J lost 1; bases outside the gene matches: 18.

In its sample, this clone was seen once. CDR3 amino acids: CARDRATGELFF. CDR3 nucleotides: TGTGCCAGAGACAGGGCTACCGGGGAGCTGTTTTTT. This rearrangement joins TRBV5-8 to TRBJ2-2; 7 nucleotides match TRBD1. After removal of 8 bases from V and 5 bases from J, the junction contained 3 bases not matched to a gene. The CDR3 totals 12 residues. Germline V CDR1 and CDR2: SGHTS, YDEGEE.

The rearrangement joins TRBV6-1 to TRBJ2-7; TRBD2 might be the D (6 bases). Germline CDR1 MNHNS, CDR2 SASEGT. V lost 0 bases and J 4 bases, leaving 22 bases between the germline ends. CDR3 length equals 18 residues. The CDR3 reads CASSEAGTLNVHIYEQYF. For the CDR3, the DNA is TGTGCCAGCAGTGAAGCCGGGACTCTCAACGTCCATATATACGAGCAGTACTTC.

The chain carries TRBV6-1 and TRBJ2-7; no definite D call. The CDR3 covers 15 residues. CDR1 is MNHNS and CDR2 is SASEGT in the germline V gene. Trimming cost V 2 bases and J 2 bases, with 13 bases left between them. The CDR3 sequence: CASSENRVETYEQYF. CDR3 bases: TGTGCCAGCAGTGAAAATCGGGTCGAAACCTACGAGCAGTACTTC.

With respect to this clone: Other DNA sequences from this sample encode an identical CDR3 as well. The chain recombines TRBV25-1 with TRBJ1-5; 8 bases map to TRBD1. Trimming cost V 8 bases and J 4 bases; bases outside gene matches: 4. Germline CDR1 reads MGHDK; CDR2 reads SYGVNS. This CDR3 region has 13 residues. DNA of the CDR3: TGTGCCAGCTCGGACAGGGAGAATCAGCCCCAGCATTTT. This encodes CASSDRENQPQHF.

V and J are TRBV19 and TRBJ1-2; perhaps TRBD1 as D (6 bases). V lost 7 bases, J lost 4 bases, and 19 bases lay in between. This CDR3 spans 15 amino acids. Looked up from germline, CDR1 is LNHDA and CDR2 is SQIVND (reference sequence). In DNA form, the CDR3 reads TGTGCCAGTACGATCGGGCGGGACACATCCTATGGCTACACCTTC. It specifies CASTIGRDTSYGYTF.

V and J are TRBV25-1 and TRBJ2-1, with 11 bases aligning to TRBD2. J lost 6 bases, V lost 5 bases, and 9 bases had no gene match. CDR1 is MGHDK, CDR2 SYGVNS, per germline. CDR3 length equals 16 residues. The CDR3 DNA reads TGTGCCAGCAGTCTCACTAGCGGGAGATCTGGCAATGAGCAGTTCTTC. Amino acid sequence: CASSLTSGRSGNEQFF.